The entry below describes one TCR beta chain. The data originate from a study of identical twins. Germline trimming cut 7 bases from V and 4 bases from J; bases unmatched to any gene: 10. In germline, CDR1 is MDHEN, CDR2 SYDVKM. This CDR3 is 15 amino acids long. TCRdb fed the 5' RACE reads into MiXCR, producing one record per CDR3 protein. The sample holds approximately 1.8 million distinct CDR3 sequences, less than 40% seen once. The chain employs TRBV28 and TRBJ1-3, with 7 bases aligning to TRBD1. The sequence came from a newborn girl in good health. The sequenced sample was cord blood. The CDR3 DNA reads as TGTGCCAGCACCGCGACAGGGATCCGCGGAAACACCATATATTTT. It is translated as CASTATGIRGNTIYF.